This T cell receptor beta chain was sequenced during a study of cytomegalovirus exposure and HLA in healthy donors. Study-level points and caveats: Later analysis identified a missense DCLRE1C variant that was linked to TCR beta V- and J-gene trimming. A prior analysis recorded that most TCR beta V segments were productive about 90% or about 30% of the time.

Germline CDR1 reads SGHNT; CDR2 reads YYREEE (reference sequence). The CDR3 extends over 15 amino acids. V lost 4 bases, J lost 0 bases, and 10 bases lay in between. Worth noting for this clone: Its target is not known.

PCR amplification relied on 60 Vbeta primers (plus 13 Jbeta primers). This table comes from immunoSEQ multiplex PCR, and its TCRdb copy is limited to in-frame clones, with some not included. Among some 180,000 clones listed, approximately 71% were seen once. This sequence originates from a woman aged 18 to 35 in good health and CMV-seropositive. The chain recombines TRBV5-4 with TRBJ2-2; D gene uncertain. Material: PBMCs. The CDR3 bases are TGTGCCAGCAGCCGAAAAGCAACGAACACCGGGGAGCTGTTTTTT. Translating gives CASSRKATNTGELFF.